Listed here is a single T cell receptor (beta chain). Its target is not known. The CDR3 extends over 13 amino acids. Germline V gene data show CDR1 as ENHRY and CDR2 as SYGVKD. Trimming shortened V by 0 bases and J by 6 bases, and 5 bases separated the two germline ends. TCRdb passed the 5' RACE reads through MiXCR, listing each CDR3 protein once. The sample consists of about 660,000 distinct CDR3 sequences, 8% to 9% of them appearing once. The sample originates from a study of identical twins. Points from the study as a whole: For zero-insertion analyses, partial confounding could come from invariant MAIT and iNKT cells. The study found that models underestimated out-of-frame TCR alpha sharing in monozygotic twins. Excess sharing between twins was weaker in beta out-of-frame sequences. Clonotypes of the beta chain that were abundant in cord blood carried fewer insertions (memory repertoires showed none).

These data also formed part of another study, on yellow fever vaccine responses in identical twins.

This chain joins TRBV10-3 and TRBJ2-2; D gene unclear. The TCR sequence derives from a young woman in good health. Material for sequencing was PBMCs. For the CDR3, the DNA is TGTGCCATCAGTGAGTCCAAGCCCGGGGAGCTGTTTTTT. Protein: CAISESKPGELFF.